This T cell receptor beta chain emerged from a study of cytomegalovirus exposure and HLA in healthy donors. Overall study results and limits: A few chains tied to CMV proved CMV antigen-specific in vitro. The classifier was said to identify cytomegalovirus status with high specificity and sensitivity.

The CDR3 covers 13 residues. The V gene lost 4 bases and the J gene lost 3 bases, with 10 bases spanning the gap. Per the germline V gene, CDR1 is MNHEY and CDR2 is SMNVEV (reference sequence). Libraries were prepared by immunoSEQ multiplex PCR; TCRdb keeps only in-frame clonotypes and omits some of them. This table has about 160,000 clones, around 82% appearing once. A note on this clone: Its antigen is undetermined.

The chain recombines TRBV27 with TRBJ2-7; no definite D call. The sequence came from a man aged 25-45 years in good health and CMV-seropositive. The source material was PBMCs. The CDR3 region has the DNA TGTGCCAGCAGTTCGGGTACTAACTACGAGCAGTACTTC. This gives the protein CASSSGTNYEQYF.